This TCR beta chain was found in a study of cytomegalovirus exposure and HLA in healthy donors. Deletions cut 1 base from V and 7 bases from J, with 14 bases between. Germline CDR1 is SGHTA and CDR2 is FQGNSA. The CDR3 extends over 15 amino acids. Primers: 60 Vbeta forward and 13 Jbeta reverse. TCRdb's copy holds only in-frame clones and misses some; the assay was immunoSEQ multiplex PCR. This sample has 160,000 or so clones, with roughly 80% found just once. This TCR came from a female donor in good health and CMV-seronegative. The sequenced material came from PBMCs. The chain couples TRBV7-2 to TRBJ2-1; a possible D gene is TRBD2 (6 bases). CDR3 sequence: CASSLVIGSENEQFF. The CDR3 nucleotides read TGTGCCAGCAGCTTAGTTATCGGGAGTGAGAATGAGCAGTTCTTC. The complete variable domain, with remaining parts taken from reference TRBV7-2 and TRBJ2-1, reads GAGVSQSPSNKVTEKGKDVELRCDPISGHTALYWYRQSLGQGLEFLIYFQGNSAPDKSGLPSDRFSAERTGGSVSTLTIQRTQQEDSAVYLCASSLVIGSENEQFFGPGTRLTVL.